This passage covers 13 T cell receptor beta chains from one sample sequenced in a study of cytomegalovirus exposure and HLA in healthy donors. Researchers ran the PCR with 60 Vbeta and 13 Jbeta primers. Assay: immunoSEQ multiplex PCR; the TCRdb copy retains only in-frame clones and omits some. The repertoire holds 150,000 to 170,000 clones, about 75% seen once, with 1.2% to 1.5% in the top ten. Sequencing used PBMCs. All receptors come from a man between 18 and 35 years old in good health and CMV-seronegative.

This chain uses TRBV11-3 with TRBJ2-7, with 9 bases that match TRBD1. Germline V gene lookup returns CDR1 SGHNT and CDR2 YENEEA. V was clipped by 3 bases and J by 3 bases; unmatched bases: 3. This CDR3 has 14 amino acids. The DNA of the CDR3 is TGTGCCAGCAGCTTGGGGACAGGGAGCTACGAGCAGTACTTC. Translated, it gives CASSLGTGSYEQYF.

The chain has TRBV5-6 and TRBJ2-4; TRBD1 matches 9 bases. CDR1 is SGHDT, CDR2 YYEEEE, per germline. Trimming took 4 bases from V and 6 from J; bases not matched to a gene: 5. The CDR3 totals 14 residues. The CDR3 region has the DNA TGTGCCAGCAGCCCGACGACAGGGGGAAACATTCAGTACTTC. This encodes CASSPTTGGNIQYF.

This rearrangement joins TRBV2 to TRBJ2-4; weak D call: TRBD1 (6 bases). This CDR3 region has 13 residues. Germline CDR1 and CDR2: SNHLY and FYNNEI. Deletions cut 8 bases from V and 5 bases from J, with 13 bases between. The CDR3 region is CASLADSENIQYF. CDR3 nucleotides: TGTGCCAGCCTGGCGGACAGTGAAAACATTCAGTACTTC.

J is TRBJ2-7 and V is TRBV10-1; 8 nucleotides line up with TRBD1. Trimming at V came to 5 bases and at J to 0 bases, leaving 3 bases not matched to a gene. CDR3 length equals 14 residues. The germline V gene has CDR1 WNHNN and CDR2 SYGVQD (reference sequence). CDR3 residues: CASSPGTGSYEQYF. DNA for the CDR3: TGCGCCAGCAGTCCCGGGACAGGCTCCTACGAGCAGTACTTC.

The gene calls are TRBV10-1 and TRBJ2-7; 9 nucleotides match TRBD2. Germline CDR1 reads WNHNN; CDR2 reads SYGVQD (reference sequence). V lost 5 bases and J lost 6; bases outside the gene matches: 5. The CDR3 extends over 13 amino acids. The CDR3 DNA sequence: TGCGCCAGCAGTCCTAGCGGGAAGGGCGAGCAGTACTTC. Protein: CASSPSGKGEQYF.

In its sample, this clone was seen a few times. The chain combines TRBV4-3 with TRBJ2-2; maybe TRBD2 (6 bases). The CDR3 has 16 amino acids. Germline V CDR1 and CDR2: LGHNA, YSLEER. Deletions cut 1 base from V and 1 base from J, with 10 bases between. The CDR3 loop reads CASSQGAGRNTGELFF. The CDR3 DNA reads as TGCGCCAGCAGCCAAGGGGCGGGGAGGAACACCGGGGAGCTGTTTTTT.

This clone was seen only once. V usage is TRBV5-1 and J usage is TRBJ2-2; the D gene is possibly TRBD1 (7 bases). Trimming pared 4 bases from V and 3 bases from J, leaving 16 bases between. The CDR3 totals 16 residues. CDR1 and CDR2 from the germline V gene are SGHRS and YFSETQ. The CDR3 sequence is CASSEGRRGDTGELFF. The DNA of the CDR3 is TGCGCCAGCAGCGAAGGACGCAGGGGGGACACCGGGGAGCTGTTTTTT.

This clone was counted only a few times. The chain has TRBV25-1 and TRBJ1-6; D gene uncertain. The CDR3 has 14 amino acids. CDR1 and CDR2 from the germline V gene are MGHDK and SYGVNS. V was pared by 1 base and J by 6 bases, with 7 bases between. CDR3 DNA sequence: TGTGCCAGCAGTGAATTGAGCCTTAATTCACCCCTCCACTTT. Protein product: CASSELSLNSPLHF.

The J gene is TRBJ1-3, the V gene TRBV9; TRBD1 agrees at 8 bases. With V trimmed by 0 bases and J by 7 bases, 6 bases remained unmatched. This CDR3 is built from 15 residues. CDR1 SGDLS and CDR2 YYNGEE come from the germline V gene. The CDR3 is CASSVGPDRGNTIYF. DNA of the CDR3: TGTGCCAGCAGCGTAGGCCCAGACAGGGGCAACACCATATATTTT.

CDR3 sequence (DNA): TGTGCCAGCAGTTGGGGAGTGGGCTATGGCTACACCTTC. Its protein is CASSWGVGYGYTF. The V and J genes are TRBV27 and TRBJ1-2; no clear D gene. The ends were cut back, 4 bases at V and 4 bases at J, with 10 bases in the middle. Germline V gives CDR1 MNHEY, CDR2 SMNVEV (reference sequence). This CDR3 is 13 amino acids long.

V gene TRBV18 combines with J gene TRBJ2-3; 7 bases align to TRBD2. V shed 1 base and J 8 bases; nucleotides not matched to a gene: 12. The CDR3 has 16 residues. The germline V gene encodes CDR1 KGHSH and CDR2 LQKENI. The CDR3 nucleotides read TGTGCCAGCTCACCACGGGAGGGGCTCGGTATTGCTACGCAGTATTTT. Its translation: CASSPREGLGIATQYF.

The rearrangement joins TRBV28 to TRBJ1-1; tentatively, D is TRBD1 (5 bases). Trimming stripped 2 bases from V and 4 bases from J, with 11 bases between. CDR3 length: 14 residues. Germline V gene data show CDR1 as MDHEN and CDR2 as SYDVKM. CDR3 bases: TGTGCCAGCAGTTTAGGCCAGGGCATCACTGAAGCTTTCTTT. Residues: CASSLGQGITEAFF.

The chain is built from TRBV5-4 and TRBJ1-2; TRBD1 agrees at 8 bases. The CDR3 extends over 13 amino acids. V lost 6 bases, J lost 8 bases, and 9 bases stayed unmatched. Germline CDR1 and CDR2: SGHNT and YYREEE (reference sequence). The CDR3, as DNA: TGTGCCAGCACCGATCGACAGGGGCGCGGCTACACCTTC. Protein: CASTDRQGRGYTF.